These 7 T cell receptor beta chains share one sample of origin, sequenced in a study of a mutant IDH1 vaccine in newly diagnosed glioma. This table comes from immunoSEQ multiplex PCR, and its TCRdb copy is limited to in-frame clones, with some not included. Of about 25,000 clones in the sample, over 75% are singletons; the top ten hold around 8.3%. These TCRs are of unknown antigen specificity. Stated time point: week 11, during vaccination. It was 300 ug of mutant IDH1 20-mer peptide that made up each vaccine dose, given with topical imiquimod. Sequences were derived from PBMCs, sampled from a glioma patient whose treatment included an IDH1 peptide vaccine. These receptors originate from a woman between 18 and 29 years old with glioma.

This chain links TRBV4-1 with TRBJ2-7, with D perhaps being TRBD1 or TRBD2 (5 bases each). The CDR3 runs to 16 residues. V was cut by 0 bases and J by 4 bases, with 16 bases left in between. Germline assignment: CDR1 MGHRA and CDR2 YSYEKL. The CDR3 bases are TGCGCCAGCAGCCAAGACGGGAAGGCAGGGCGATACGAGCAGTACTTC. Translated, it gives CASSQDGKAGRYEQYF.

The chain combines TRBV7-9 with TRBJ2-2; no clear D gene. Germline lookup yields CDR1 SEHNR and CDR2 FQNEAQ (reference sequence). The CDR3 has 15 amino acids. V lost 4 bases to trimming and J lost 5 bases, with 14 bases between them. CDR3: CASSSVRTGTGELFF. CDR3 DNA: TGTGCCAGCAGCTCAGTTAGAACCGGGACCGGGGAGCTGTTTTTT.

The gene calls are TRBV4-3 and TRBJ1-3; D is unresolved. CDR3 length equals 15 residues. CDR1 and CDR2 from the germline V gene are LGHNA and YSLEER. The V gene lost 1 base and the J gene lost 4 bases, with 11 bases spanning the gap. CDR3 residues: CASSQVTGLGNTIYF. CDR3 DNA sequence: TGCGCCAGCAGCCAAGTAACGGGGTTAGGAAACACCATATATTTT.

The gene calls are TRBV5-1 and TRBJ1-3; D uncertain. In germline, CDR1 is SGHRS, CDR2 YFSETQ. This CDR3 has 15 amino acids. V lost 0 bases, J lost 2 bases, and 9 bases lay in between. The CDR3 nucleotides read TGCGCCAGCAGCTTGGCCGGGTCTCCTGGAAACACCATATATTTT. Translation gives CASSLAGSPGNTIYF. The full variable domain, in which reference TRBV5-1 and TRBJ1-3 provide the parts outside the CDR3, is KAGVTQTPRYLIKTRGQQVTLSCSPISGHRSVSWYQQTPGQGLQFLFEYFSETQRNKGNFPGRFSGRQFSNSRSEMNVSTLELGDSALYLCASSLAGSPGNTIYFGEGSWLTVV.

The V and J genes are TRBV7-2 and TRBJ2-5, with D perhaps matching TRBD2 (5 bases). V lost 1 base to trimming and J lost 4 bases, with 10 bases between them. The germline gives CDR1 SGHTA, CDR2 FQGNSA. CDR3 length: 14 residues. The CDR3 loop is CASSLELARETQYF. For the CDR3, the DNA is TGTGCCAGCAGCTTAGAGCTAGCAAGAGAGACCCAGTACTTC.

This clone was detected a few times. The chain links TRBV19 to TRBJ1-4, with a weak D call TRBD1 (6 bases). Between the trimmed V and J ends, which lost 8 bases and 3 bases, there was a span of 10 bases. Germline CDR1 and CDR2: LNHDA and SQIVND (reference sequence). The CDR3 totals 13 residues. Here the CDR3 DNA reads TGTGCCAGTGGAGGGGGAGCTAATGAAAAACTGTTTTTT. Its translation is CASGGGANEKLFF.

The rearrangement uses TRBV7-6 and TRBJ2-7, with TRBD1 matching 11 bases. The junction had 13 bases not matched to a gene; V was cut back by 5 bases and J by 7 bases. The CDR3 is 16 residues long. Germline V CDR1 and CDR2: SGHVS, FNYEAQ. Here the CDR3 DNA reads TGTGCCAGCAGCCCTCGTCCCGGACAGGGGGCGGATGAGCAGTACTTC. This sequence encodes CASSPRPGQGADEQYF.